Detailed here is one TCR beta chain. Repertoires were generated with immunoSEQ multiplex PCR, while TCRdb's copy carries only in-frame clones and drops some. The table has approximately 530,000 clones, about 89% seen once. This sample is part of a study of blood T cell repertoires in COVID-19. The ends lost 5 bases at V and 6 bases at J; junction bases unmatched: 7. CDR3 length equals 14 residues. The germline CDR1 and CDR2 sequences are LGHDT and YNNKEL (reference sequence). Sequencing was performed on peripheral blood. The TCR sequence derives from a woman aged 50 to 60 with COVID-19, enrolled during active disease. This chain connects TRBV3-1 (or the pseudogene TRBV3-2) to TRBJ1-5; 7 bases agree with TRBD1. Here the CDR3 reads CASSLGGAGQPQHF. The CDR3 DNA is TGTGCCAGCAGCTTAGGGGGCGCGGGTCAGCCCCAGCATTTT.